This T cell receptor beta chain was sequenced for a study of shared T cell receptors in the human thymus. CDR1 and CDR2 (germline): SGDLS, YYNGEE. This CDR3 comprises 14 residues. V shed 1 base and J shed 2 bases, with 8 bases lying between them. Only in-frame clones appear in the TCRdb table, and some are missing; sequencing was by immunoSEQ multiplex PCR. The table shows hundreds of thousands of clones, with 70% to 90% occurring only once. The sample also formed part of further work on human thymus T cells. That paper notes: Those donating were healthy Finnish infants in corrective surgery for congenital heart defects. Resections that were taken during corrective heart surgery supplied the thymus tissue. Gene usage for V and J segments appeared biased in thymic and blood repertoires. Unrelated individuals were reported by related research to share highly overlapping thymic repertoires.

Sequenced material: thymocytes. This chain uses TRBV9 with TRBJ2-3; D not resolved. This receptor was identified in a boy under three years old with a congenital heart defect. The CDR3 loop reads CASSVRLYTDTQYF. The CDR3 coding sequence is TGTGCCAGCAGCGTAAGACTGTACACAGATACGCAGTATTTT.